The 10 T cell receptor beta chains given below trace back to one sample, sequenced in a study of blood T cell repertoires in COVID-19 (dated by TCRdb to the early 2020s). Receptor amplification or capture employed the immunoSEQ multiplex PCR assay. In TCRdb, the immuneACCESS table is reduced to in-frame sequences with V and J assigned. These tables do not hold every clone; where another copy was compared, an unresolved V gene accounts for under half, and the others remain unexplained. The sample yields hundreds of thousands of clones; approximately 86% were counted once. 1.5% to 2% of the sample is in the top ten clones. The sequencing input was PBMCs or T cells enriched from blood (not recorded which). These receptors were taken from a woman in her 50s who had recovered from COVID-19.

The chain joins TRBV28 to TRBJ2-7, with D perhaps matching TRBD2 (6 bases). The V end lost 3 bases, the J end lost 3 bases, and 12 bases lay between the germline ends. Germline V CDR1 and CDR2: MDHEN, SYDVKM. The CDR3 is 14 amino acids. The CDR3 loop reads CASSFGSSYYEQYF. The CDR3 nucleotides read TGTGCCAGCAGTTTCGGGAGCTCCTACTACGAGCAGTACTTC.

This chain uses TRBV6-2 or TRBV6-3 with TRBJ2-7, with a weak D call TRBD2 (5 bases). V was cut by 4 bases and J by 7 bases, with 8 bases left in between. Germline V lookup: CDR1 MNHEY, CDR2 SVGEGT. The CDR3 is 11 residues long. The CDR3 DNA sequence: TGTGCCAGCAGTTGGAGGTGGGAGCAGTACTTC. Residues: CASSWRWEQYF.

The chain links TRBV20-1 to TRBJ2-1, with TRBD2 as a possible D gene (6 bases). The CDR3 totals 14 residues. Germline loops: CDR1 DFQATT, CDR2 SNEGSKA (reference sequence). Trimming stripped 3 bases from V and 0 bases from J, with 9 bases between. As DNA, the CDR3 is TGCAGTGCTAGTCTCGGGAGCTCCTACAATGAGCAGTTCTTC. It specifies CSASLGSSYNEQFF.

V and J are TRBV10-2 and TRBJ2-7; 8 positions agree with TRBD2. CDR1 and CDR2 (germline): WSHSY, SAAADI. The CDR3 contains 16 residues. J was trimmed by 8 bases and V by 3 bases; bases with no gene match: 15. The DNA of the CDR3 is TGCGCCAGCAGTGACCAAAGACTAGCGCACCGAGCGCAGCAGTACTTC. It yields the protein CASSDQRLAHRAQQYF.

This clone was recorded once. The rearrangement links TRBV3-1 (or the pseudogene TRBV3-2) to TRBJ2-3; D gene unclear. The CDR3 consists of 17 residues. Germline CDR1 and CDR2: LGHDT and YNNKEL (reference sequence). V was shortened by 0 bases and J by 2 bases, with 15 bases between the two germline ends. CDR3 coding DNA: TGTGCCAGCAGCCAAGATCGGTGGAGCTCGTACACAGATACGCAGTATTTT. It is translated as CASSQDRWSSYTDTQYF.

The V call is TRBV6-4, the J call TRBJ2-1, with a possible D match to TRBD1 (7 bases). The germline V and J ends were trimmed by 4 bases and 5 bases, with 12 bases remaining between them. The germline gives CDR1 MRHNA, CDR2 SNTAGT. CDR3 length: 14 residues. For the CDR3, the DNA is TGTGCCAGCAGTGGCAGGGGGGATAACAATGAGCAGTTCTTC. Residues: CASSGRGDNNEQFF.

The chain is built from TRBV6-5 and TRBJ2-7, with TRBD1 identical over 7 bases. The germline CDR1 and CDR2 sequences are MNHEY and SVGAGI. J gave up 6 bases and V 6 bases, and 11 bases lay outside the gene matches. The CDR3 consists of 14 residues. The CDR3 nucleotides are TGTGCCAGCAGCAGACAGGGATGGTCGTTCGAGCAGTACTTC. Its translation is CASSRQGWSFEQYF.

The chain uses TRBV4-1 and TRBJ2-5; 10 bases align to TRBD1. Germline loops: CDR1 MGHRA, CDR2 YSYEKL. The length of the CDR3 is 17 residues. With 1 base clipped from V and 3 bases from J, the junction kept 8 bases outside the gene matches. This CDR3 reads CASSQGTTGGFEETQYF. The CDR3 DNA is TGCGCCAGCAGCCAAGGAACGACAGGGGGCTTTGAAGAGACCCAGTACTTC.

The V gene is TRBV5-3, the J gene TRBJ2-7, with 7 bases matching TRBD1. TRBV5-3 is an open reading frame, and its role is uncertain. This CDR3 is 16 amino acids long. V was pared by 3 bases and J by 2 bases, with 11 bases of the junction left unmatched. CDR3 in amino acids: CARSYYRGDSPYEQYF. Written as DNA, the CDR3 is TGTGCCAGAAGCTACTACCGTGGGGACAGCCCCTACGAGCAGTACTTC.

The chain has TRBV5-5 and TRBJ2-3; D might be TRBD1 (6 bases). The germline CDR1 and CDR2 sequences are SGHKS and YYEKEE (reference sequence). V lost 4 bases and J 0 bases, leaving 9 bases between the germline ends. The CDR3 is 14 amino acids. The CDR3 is CASSLGQSTDTQYF. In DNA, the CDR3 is TGTGCCAGCAGCCTAGGACAGAGCACAGATACGCAGTATTTT.